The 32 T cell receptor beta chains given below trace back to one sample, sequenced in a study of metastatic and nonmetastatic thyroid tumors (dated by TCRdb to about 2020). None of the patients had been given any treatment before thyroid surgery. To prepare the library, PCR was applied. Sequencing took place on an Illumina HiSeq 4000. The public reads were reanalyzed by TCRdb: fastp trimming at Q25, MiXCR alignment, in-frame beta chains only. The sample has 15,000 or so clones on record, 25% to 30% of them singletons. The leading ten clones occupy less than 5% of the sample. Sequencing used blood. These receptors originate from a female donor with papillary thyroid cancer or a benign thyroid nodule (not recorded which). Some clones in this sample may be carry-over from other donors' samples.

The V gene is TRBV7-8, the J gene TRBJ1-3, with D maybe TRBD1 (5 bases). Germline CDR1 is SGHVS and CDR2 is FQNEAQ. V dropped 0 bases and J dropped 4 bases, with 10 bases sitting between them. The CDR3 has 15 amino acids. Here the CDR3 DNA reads TGTGCCAGCAGCTTAGCGCGGGGGTCCGGAAACACCATATATTTT. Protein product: CASSLARGSGNTIYF.

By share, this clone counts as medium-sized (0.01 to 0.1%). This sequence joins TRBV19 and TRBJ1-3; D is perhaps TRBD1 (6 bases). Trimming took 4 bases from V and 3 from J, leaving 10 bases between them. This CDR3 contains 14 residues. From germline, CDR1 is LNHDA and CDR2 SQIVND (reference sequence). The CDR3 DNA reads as TGTGCCAGTAGTACGGGACAAATTGGAAACACCATATATTTT. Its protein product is CASSTGQIGNTIYF.

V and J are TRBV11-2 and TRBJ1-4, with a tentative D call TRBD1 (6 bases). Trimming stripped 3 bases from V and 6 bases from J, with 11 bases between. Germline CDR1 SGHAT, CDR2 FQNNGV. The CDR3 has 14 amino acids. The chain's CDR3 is CASSFAGGHEKLFF. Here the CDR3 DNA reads TGTGCCAGCAGCTTCGCTGGGGGGCATGAAAAACTGTTTTTT. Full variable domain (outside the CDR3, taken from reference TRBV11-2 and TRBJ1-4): EAGVAQSPRYKIIEKRQSVAFWCNPISGHATLYWYQQILGQGPKLLIQFQNNGVVDDSQLPKDRFSAERLKGVDSTLKIQPAKLEDSAVYLCASSFAGGHEKLFFGSGTQLSVL.

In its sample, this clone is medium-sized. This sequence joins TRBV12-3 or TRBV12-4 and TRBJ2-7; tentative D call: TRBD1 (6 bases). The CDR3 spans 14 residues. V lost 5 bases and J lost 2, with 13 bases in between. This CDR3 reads CASSPTGPTYEQYF. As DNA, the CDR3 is TGTGCCAGCAGTCCAACAGGGCCGACCTACGAGCAGTACTTC.

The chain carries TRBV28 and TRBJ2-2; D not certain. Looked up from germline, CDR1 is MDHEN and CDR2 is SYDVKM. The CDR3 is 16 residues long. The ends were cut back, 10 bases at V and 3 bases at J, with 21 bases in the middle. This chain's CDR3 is CAITSWVRPHTGELFF. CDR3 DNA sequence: TGTGCCATCACCTCCTGGGTGAGGCCACACACCGGGGAGCTGTTTTTT.

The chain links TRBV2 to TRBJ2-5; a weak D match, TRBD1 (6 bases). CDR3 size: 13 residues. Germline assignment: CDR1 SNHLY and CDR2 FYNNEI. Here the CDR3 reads CGRSETGGMTQYF. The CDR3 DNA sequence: TGTGGCAGAAGTGAGACAGGTGGGATGACCCAGTACTTC.

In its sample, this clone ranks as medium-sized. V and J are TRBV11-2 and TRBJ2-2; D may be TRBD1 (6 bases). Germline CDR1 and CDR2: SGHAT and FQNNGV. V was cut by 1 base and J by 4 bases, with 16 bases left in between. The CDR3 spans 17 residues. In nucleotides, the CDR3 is TGTGCCAGCAGCTTAGGTATCGCAGGGGTCATCACCGGGGAGCTGTTTTTT. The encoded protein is CASSLGIAGVITGELFF.

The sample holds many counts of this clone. The CDR3 spells CASGDRLYNEQFF. The CDR3, as DNA: TGTGCCAGCGGAGACAGATTATACAATGAGCAGTTCTTC. The chain couples TRBV3-1 to TRBJ2-1, with D possibly TRBD1 on 5 matching bases. The CDR3 length is 13 residues. Germline CDR1 reads LGHDT; CDR2 reads YNNKEL (reference sequence). The V end was cut by 8 bases, the J end by 4 bases, with 12 bases between.

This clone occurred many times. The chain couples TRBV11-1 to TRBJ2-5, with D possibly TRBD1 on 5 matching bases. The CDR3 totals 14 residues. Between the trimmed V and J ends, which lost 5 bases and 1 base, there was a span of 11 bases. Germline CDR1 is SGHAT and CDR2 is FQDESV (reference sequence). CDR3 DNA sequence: TGTGCCAGCAGCACGACAGTGATCCAAGAGACCCAGTACTTC. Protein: CASSTTVIQETQYF.

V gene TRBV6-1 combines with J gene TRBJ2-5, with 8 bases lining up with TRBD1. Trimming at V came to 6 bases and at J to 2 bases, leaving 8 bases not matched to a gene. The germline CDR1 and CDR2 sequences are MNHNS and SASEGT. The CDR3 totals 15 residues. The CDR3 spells CASSGNRGNQETQYF. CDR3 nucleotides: TGTGCCAGCAGCGGTAACAGGGGGAATCAAGAGACCCAGTACTTC.

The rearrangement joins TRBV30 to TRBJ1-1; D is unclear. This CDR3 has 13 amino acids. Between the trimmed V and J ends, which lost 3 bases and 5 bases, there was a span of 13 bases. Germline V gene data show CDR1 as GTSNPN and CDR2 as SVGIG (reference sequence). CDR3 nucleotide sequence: TGTGCCTGGAGGGGGAAGGGATGGACTGAAGCTTTCTTT. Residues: CAWRGKGWTEAFF.

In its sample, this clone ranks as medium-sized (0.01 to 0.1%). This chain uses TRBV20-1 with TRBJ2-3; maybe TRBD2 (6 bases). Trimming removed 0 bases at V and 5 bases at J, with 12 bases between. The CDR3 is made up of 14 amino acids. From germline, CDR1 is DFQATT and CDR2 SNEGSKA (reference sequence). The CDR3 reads CSARDRDSQDTQYF. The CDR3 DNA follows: TGCAGTGCTAGAGACCGGGACTCGCAAGATACGCAGTATTTT.

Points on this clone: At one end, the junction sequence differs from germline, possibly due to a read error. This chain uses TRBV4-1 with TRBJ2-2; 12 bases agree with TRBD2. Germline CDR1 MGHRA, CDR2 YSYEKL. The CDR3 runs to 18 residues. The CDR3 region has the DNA TGTGCCAGCAGCCACGATCCCAGGACTAGCGGGAACACCGGTGAGCAGTTTTTT. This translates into CASSHDPRTSGNTGEQFF.

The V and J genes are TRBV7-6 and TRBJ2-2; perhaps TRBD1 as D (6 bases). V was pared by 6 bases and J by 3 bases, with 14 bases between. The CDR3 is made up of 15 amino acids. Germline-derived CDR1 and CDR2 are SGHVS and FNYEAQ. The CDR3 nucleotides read TGTGCCAGCAGAGGGGGTAGGGGCGACACCGGGGAGCTGTTTTTT. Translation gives CASRGGRGDTGELFF.

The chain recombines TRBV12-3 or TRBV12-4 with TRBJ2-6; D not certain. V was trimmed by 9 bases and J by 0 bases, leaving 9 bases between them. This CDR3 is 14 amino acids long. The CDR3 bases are TGTGCCAGTGGGGTATCCTCTGGGGCCAACGTCCTGACTTTC. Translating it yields CASGVSSGANVLTF.

The CDR3 DNA follows: TGTGCCAGCAGCCCAACCCAGCTAAGTGGCTACACCTTC. It translates to CASSPTQLSGYTF. The chain uses TRBV27 and TRBJ1-2; D is ambiguous. The germline V gene has CDR1 MNHEY and CDR2 SMNVEV (reference sequence). The V gene lost 6 bases and the J gene lost 7 bases, with 15 bases spanning the gap. The CDR3 is 13 residues long.

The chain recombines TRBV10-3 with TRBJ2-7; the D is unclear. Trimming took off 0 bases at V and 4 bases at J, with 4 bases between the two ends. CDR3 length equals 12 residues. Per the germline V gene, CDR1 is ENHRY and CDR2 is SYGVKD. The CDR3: CAISESGYEQYF. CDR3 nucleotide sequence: TGTGCCATCAGTGAGTCAGGGTACGAGCAGTACTTC.

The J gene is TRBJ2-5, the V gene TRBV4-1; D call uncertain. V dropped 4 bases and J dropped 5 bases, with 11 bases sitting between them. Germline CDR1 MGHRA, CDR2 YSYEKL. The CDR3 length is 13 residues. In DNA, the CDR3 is TGCGCCAGCAGCCTCTGGGTGTCGGAGACCCAGTACTTC. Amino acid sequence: CASSLWVSETQYF.

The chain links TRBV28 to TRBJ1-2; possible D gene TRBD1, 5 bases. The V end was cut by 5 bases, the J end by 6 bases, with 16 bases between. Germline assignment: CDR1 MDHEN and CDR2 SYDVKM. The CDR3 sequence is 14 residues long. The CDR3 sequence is CASSMARELNGYTF. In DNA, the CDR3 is TGTGCCAGCAGTATGGCCAGGGAATTAAATGGCTACACCTTC.

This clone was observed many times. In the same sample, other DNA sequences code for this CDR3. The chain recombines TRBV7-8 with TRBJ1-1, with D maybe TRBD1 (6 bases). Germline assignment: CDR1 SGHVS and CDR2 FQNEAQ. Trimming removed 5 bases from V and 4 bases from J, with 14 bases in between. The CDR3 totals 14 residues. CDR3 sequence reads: CASSLLKGGTEAFF. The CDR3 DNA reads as TGTGCCAGCAGCCTATTGAAAGGGGGCACTGAAGCTTTCTTT.

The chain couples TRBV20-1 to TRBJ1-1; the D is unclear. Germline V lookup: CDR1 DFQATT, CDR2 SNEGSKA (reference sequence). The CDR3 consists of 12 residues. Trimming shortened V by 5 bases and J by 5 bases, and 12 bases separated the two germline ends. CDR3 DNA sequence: TGCAGTGCTTGCGAAGGATTTACTGAAGCTTTCTTT. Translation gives CSACEGFTEAFF.

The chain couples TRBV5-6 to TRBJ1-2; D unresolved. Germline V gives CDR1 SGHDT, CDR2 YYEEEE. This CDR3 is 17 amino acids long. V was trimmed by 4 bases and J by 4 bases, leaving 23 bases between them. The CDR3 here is CASSLYGREVRTYGYTF. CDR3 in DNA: TGTGCCAGCAGCCTGTATGGTAGGGAAGTGAGGACCTATGGCTACACCTTC.

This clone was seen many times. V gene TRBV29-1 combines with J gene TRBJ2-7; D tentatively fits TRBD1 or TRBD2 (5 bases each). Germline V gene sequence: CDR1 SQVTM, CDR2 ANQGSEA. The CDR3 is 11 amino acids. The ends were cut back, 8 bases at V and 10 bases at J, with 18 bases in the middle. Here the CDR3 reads CSSRDLQNQYF. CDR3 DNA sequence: TGCAGCAGCCGGGACCTACAAAACCAGTACTTC.

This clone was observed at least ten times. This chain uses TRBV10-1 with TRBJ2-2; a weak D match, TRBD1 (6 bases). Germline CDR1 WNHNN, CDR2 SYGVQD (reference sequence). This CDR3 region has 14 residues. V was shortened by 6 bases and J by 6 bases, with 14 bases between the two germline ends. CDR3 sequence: CASSWDTTAGELFF. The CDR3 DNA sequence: TGCGCCAGCAGCTGGGACACGACAGCCGGGGAGCTGTTTTTT.

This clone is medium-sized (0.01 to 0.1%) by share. The CDR3 sequence is CASSQTGGSNQPQHF. The CDR3 nucleotides read TGTGCCAGCAGTCAAACAGGGGGCAGCAATCAGCCCCAGCATTTT. This chain uses TRBV12-3 or TRBV12-4 with TRBJ1-5; TRBD1 matches 9 bases. Trimming cost V 5 bases and J 1 base; bases outside gene matches: 3. The CDR3 covers 15 residues.

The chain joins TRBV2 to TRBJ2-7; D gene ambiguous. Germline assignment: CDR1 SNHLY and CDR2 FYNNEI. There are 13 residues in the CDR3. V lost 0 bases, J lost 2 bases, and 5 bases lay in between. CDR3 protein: CASSEAGTYEQYF. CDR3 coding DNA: TGTGCCAGCAGTGAAGCAGGGACCTACGAGCAGTACTTC.

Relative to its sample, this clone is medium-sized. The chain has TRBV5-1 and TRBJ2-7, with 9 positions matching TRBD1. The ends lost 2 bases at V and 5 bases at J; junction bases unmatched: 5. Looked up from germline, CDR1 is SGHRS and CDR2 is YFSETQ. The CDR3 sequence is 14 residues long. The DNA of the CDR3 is TGCGCCAGCAGCTTACGACAGGGGGGGGACGAGCAGTACTTC. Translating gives CASSLRQGGDEQYF.

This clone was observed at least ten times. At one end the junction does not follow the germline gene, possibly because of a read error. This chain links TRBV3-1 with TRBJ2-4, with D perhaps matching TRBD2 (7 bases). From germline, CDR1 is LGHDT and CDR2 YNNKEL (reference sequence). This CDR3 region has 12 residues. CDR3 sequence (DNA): TGTGCCAGCAGCCTCCTAGGGGGGGTCGGGCACTTC. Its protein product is CASSLLGGVGHF.

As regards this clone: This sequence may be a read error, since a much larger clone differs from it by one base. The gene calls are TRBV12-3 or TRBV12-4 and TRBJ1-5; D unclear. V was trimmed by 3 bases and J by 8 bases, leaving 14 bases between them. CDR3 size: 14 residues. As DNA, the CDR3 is TGTGCCAGCAGTTTGTTATGGGTCAGTAAGCCCCAGCATTTT. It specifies CASSLLWVSKPQHF.

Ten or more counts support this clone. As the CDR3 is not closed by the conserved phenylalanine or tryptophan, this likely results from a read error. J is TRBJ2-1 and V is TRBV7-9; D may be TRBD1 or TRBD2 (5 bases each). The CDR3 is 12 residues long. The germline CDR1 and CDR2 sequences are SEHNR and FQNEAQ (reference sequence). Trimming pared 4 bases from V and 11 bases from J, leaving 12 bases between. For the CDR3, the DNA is TGTGCCAGCAGCTCACCCCTGGGACAGCAGTTCTAC. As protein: CASSSPLGQQFY.

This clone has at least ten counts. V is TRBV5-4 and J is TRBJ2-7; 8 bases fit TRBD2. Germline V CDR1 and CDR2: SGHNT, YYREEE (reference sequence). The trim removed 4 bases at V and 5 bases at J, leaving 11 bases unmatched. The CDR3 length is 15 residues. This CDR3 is CASSPGGLAVHEQYF. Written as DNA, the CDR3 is TGTGCCAGCAGCCCGGGAGGACTAGCTGTCCACGAGCAGTACTTC.

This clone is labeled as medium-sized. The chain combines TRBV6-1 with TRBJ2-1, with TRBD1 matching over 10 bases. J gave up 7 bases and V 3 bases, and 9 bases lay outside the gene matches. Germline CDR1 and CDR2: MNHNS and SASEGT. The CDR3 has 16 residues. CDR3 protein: CASSEIPGQGKNEQFF. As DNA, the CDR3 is TGTGCCAGCAGTGAGATACCGGGACAGGGGAAAAATGAGCAGTTCTTC.